Below are 7 T cell receptor beta chains sequenced from a single sample in a study of Ad26.COV2.S vaccination and SARS-CoV-2 variants. Described treatment: 15 to 20 received Ad26.COV2.S at low or high dose, single or two shots; several received placebo; per-sample allocation not given. The investigators took samples on day 63 after the first vaccine or placebo injection. The data were produced by immunoSEQ multiplex PCR, yet TCRdb's version contains in-frame clones alone and is incomplete. Here the sample spans over 400,000 clones, roughly 90% being singletons. This specimen was peripheral blood, taken in a trial of Ad26.COV2.S vaccine versus placebo. The receptor set was obtained from a person aged 18 to 65 who received the Ad26.COV2.S COVID-19 vaccine or a placebo.

The rearrangement uses TRBV5-1 and TRBJ1-1; tentatively, D is TRBD1 (5 bases). CDR1 and CDR2 from the germline V gene are SGHRS and YFSETQ. The germline V and J ends were trimmed by 0 bases and 1 base, with 13 bases remaining between them. The CDR3 is 16 residues long. The CDR3 reads CASSLAPWDRNTEAFF. In DNA form, the CDR3 reads TGCGCCAGCAGCTTGGCGCCCTGGGACCGGAACACTGAAGCTTTCTTT.

In this sample, this clone turned up once. The chain employs TRBV6-2 or TRBV6-3 and TRBJ2-7, with D possibly being TRBD1 or TRBD2 (5 bases each). CDR1 is MNHEY and CDR2 is SVGEGT in the germline V gene. This CDR3 region has 14 residues. Deletions cut 5 bases from V and 2 bases from J, with 13 bases between. CDR3: CASSRPEDTYEQYF. CDR3 bases: TGTGCCAGCAGTCGGCCGGAGGACACCTACGAGCAGTACTTC.

This clone was found a few times. CDR3 sequence reads: CARSLVHRISYEQYF. CDR3 in DNA: TGTGCCAGAAGCTTGGTCCACAGAATATCCTACGAGCAGTACTTC. This chain uses TRBV5-3 with TRBJ2-7, with D unclear. TRBV5-3 is sorted into the ORF group, with uncertain function. The CDR3 sequence is 15 residues long. V was pared by 0 bases and J by 1 base, with 11 bases between.

V is TRBV12-3 or TRBV12-4 and J is TRBJ1-2; possibly TRBD1 for D (5 bases). V gave up 7 bases and J gave up 5 bases, with 14 bases separating them. The CDR3 is 13 amino acids. CDR3 region: CASMKKGWYGYTF. The DNA for the CDR3 is TGTGCCAGCATGAAGAAGGGGTGGTATGGCTACACCTTC.

The V gene is TRBV5-1, the J gene TRBJ2-1; weak D call: TRBD1 (6 bases). Trimming cost V 5 bases and J 4 bases, with 10 bases left between them. Germline loops: CDR1 SGHRS, CDR2 YFSETQ. The CDR3 is 13 amino acids. The chain's CDR3 is CASRKGQYNEQFF. The DNA of the CDR3 is TGCGCCAGCAGGAAAGGACAGTACAATGAGCAGTTCTTC.

The rearrangement uses TRBV5-1 and TRBJ1-4, with TRBD1 identical over 8 bases. The trim removed 4 bases at V and 7 bases at J, leaving 6 bases unmatched. CDR1 SGHRS and CDR2 YFSETQ come from the germline V gene. CDR3 size: 14 residues. The CDR3 loop reads CASSPRQGSEKLFF. The CDR3 nucleotides are TGCGCCAGCAGCCCCCGACAGGGGAGTGAAAAACTGTTTTTT.

The gene calls are TRBV12-3 or TRBV12-4 and TRBJ1-5; D remains unclear. The V and J ends lost 3 bases and 5 bases respectively, with 8 bases between them. The CDR3 extends over 13 amino acids. The CDR3 DNA is TGTGCCAGCAGTTTTAGGAGGGATCAGCCCCAGCATTTT. It specifies CASSFRRDQPQHF.